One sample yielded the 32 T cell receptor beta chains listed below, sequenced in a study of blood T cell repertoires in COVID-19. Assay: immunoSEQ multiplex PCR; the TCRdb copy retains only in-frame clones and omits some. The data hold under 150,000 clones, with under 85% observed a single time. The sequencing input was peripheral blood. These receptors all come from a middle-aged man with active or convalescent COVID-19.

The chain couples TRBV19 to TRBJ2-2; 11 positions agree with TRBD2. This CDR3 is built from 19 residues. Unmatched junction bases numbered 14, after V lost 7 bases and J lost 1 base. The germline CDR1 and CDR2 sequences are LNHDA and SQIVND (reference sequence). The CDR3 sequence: CASTPTVGLADRNTGELFF. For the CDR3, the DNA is TGTGCCAGTACCCCGACCGTGGGACTAGCGGATAGGAACACCGGGGAGCTGTTTTTT.

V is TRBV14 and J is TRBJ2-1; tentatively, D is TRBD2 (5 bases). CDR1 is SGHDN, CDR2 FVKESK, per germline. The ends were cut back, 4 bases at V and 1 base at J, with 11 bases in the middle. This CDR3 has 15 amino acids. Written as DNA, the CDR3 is TGTGCCAGCAGCCGGGCAGGAGGTTCCTACAATGAGCAGTTCTTC. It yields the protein CASSRAGGSYNEQFF.

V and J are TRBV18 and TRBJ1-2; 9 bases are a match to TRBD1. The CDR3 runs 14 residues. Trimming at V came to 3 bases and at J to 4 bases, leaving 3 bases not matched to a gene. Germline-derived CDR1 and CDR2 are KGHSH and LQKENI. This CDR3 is CASSPGQGIYGYTF. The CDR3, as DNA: TGTGCCAGCTCACCCGGACAGGGGATCTATGGCTACACCTTC.

The CDR3 spells CASSLVPTGELFF. In nucleotides, the CDR3 is TGTGCCAGCAGTTTAGTTCCGACCGGGGAGCTGTTTTTT. The chain carries TRBV28 and TRBJ2-2; no clear D. V lost 2 bases and J 5 bases, leaving 6 bases between the germline ends. Germline CDR1 and CDR2: MDHEN and SYDVKM. The CDR3 spans 13 residues.

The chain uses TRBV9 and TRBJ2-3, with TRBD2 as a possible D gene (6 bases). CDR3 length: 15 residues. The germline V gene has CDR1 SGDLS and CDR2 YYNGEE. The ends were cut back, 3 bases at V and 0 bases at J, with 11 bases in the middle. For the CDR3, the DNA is TGTGCCAGCAGCGCCGGGGGATTTAGCACAGATACGCAGTATTTT. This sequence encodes CASSAGGFSTDTQYF.

CDR3 protein: CASSQELLSSSTDTQYF. The CDR3 nucleotides are TGTGCCAGCAGCCAAGAATTGTTGTCTAGCAGCACAGATACGCAGTATTTT. V usage is TRBV3-1 (or the pseudogene TRBV3-2) and J usage is TRBJ2-3; TRBD2 might be the D (5 bases). Trimming removed 0 bases at V and 0 bases at J, with 13 bases between. The CDR3 runs 17 residues. Germline CDR1 is LGHDT and CDR2 is YNNKEL (reference sequence).

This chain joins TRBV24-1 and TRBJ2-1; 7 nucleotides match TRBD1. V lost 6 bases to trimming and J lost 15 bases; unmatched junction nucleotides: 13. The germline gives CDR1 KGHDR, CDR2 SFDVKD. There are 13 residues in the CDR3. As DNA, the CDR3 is TGTGCCACCAGTCCTCTTGGGACAGAGCTTCTGTTCTTC. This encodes CATSPLGTELLFF.

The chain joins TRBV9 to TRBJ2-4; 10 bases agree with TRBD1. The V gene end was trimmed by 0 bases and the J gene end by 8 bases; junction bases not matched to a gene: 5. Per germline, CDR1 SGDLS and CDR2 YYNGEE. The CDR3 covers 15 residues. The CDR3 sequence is CASSVGGTGEDIQYF. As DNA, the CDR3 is TGTGCCAGCAGCGTAGGTGGGACAGGGGAGGACATTCAGTACTTC. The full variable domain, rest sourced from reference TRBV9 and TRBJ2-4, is DSGVTQTPKHLITATGQRVTLRCSPRSGDLSVYWYQQSLDQGLQFLIQYYNGEERAKGNILERFSAQQFPDLHSELNLSSLELGDSALYFCASSVGGTGEDIQYFGAGTRLSVL.

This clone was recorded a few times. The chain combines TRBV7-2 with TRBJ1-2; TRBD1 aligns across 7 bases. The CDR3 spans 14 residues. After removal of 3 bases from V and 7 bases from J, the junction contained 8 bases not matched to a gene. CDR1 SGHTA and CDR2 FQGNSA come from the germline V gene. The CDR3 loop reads CASSFSEGAGGYTF. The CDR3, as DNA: TGTGCCAGCAGCTTTTCAGAGGGGGCGGGTGGCTACACCTTC.

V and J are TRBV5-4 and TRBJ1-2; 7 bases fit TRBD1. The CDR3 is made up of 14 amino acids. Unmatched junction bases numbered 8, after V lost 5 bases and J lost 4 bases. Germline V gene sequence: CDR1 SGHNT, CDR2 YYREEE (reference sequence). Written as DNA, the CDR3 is TGTGCCAGCAGTTTTCCAGGGGGACCCTATGGCTACACCTTC. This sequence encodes CASSFPGGPYGYTF.

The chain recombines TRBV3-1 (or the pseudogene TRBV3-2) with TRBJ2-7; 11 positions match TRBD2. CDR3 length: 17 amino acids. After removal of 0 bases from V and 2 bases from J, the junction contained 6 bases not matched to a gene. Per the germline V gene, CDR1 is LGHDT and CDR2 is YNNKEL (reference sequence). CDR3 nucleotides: TGTGCCAGCAGCCAAGATAAAGAGGGACTAGCGGCCTACGAGCAGTACTTC. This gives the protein CASSQDKEGLAAYEQYF.

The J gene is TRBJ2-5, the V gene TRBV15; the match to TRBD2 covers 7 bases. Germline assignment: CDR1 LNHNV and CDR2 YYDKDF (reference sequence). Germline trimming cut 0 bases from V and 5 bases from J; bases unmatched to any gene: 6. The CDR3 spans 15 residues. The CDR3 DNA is TGTGCCACCAGCAGAGATTTAGGACTAGGCGAGACCCAGTACTTC. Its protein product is CATSRDLGLGETQYF.

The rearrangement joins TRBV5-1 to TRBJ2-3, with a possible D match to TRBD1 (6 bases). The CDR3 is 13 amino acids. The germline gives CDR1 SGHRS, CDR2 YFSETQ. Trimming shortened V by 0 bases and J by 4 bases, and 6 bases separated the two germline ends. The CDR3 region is CASSLDRADTQYF. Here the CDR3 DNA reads TGCGCCAGCAGCTTGGACAGGGCAGATACGCAGTATTTT. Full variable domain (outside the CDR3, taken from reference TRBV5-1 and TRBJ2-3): KAGVTQTPRYLIKTRGQQVTLSCSPISGHRSVSWYQQTPGQGLQFLFEYFSETQRNKGNFPGRFSGRQFSNSRSEMNVSTLELGDSALYLCASSLDRADTQYFGPGTRLTVL.

CDR3: CASRGAGGDPQPQHF. CDR3 sequence (DNA): TGTGCCAGCAGGGGAGCCGGGGGTGACCCCCAGCCCCAGCATTTT. V and J are TRBV28 and TRBJ1-5; possibly TRBD1 for D (5 bases). Between the trimmed V and J ends, which lost 6 bases and 7 bases, there was a span of 19 bases. Germline assignment: CDR1 MDHEN and CDR2 SYDVKM. The CDR3 is 15 amino acids.

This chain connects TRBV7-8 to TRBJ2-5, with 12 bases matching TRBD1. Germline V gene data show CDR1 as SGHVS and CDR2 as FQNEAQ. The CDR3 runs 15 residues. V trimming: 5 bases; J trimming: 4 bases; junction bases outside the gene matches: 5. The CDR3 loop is CASSRGQGALETQYF. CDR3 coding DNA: TGTGCCAGCAGCCGGGGACAGGGGGCTTTAGAGACCCAGTACTTC. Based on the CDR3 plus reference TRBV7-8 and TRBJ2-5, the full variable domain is GAGVSQSPRYKVAKRGQDVALRCDPISGHVSLFWYQQALGQGPEFLTYFQNEAQLDKSGLPSDRFFAERPEGSVSTLKIQRTQQEDSAVYLCASSRGQGALETQYFGPGTRLLVL.

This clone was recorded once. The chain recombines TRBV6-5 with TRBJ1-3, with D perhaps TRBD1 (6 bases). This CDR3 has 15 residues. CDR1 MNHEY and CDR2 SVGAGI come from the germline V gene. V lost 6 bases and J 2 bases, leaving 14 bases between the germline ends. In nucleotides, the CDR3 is TGTGCCAGCAGCCCGGGGGGCGGAACTGGAAACACCATATATTTT. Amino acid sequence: CASSPGGGTGNTIYF.

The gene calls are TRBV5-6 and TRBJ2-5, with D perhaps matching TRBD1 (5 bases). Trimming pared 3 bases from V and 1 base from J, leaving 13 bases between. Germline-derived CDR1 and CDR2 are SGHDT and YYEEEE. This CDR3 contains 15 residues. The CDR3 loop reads CASSYQTGTQETQYF. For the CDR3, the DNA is TGTGCCAGCAGCTACCAAACAGGAACCCAAGAGACCCAGTACTTC.

CDR3 loop: CASSPTAGNQPQHF. Here the CDR3 DNA reads TGTGCCAGCAGCCCGACGGCGGGCAATCAGCCCCAGCATTTT. The chain combines TRBV6-5 with TRBJ1-5, with D uncertain. Per the germline V gene, CDR1 is MNHEY and CDR2 is SVGAGI. V dropped 6 bases and J dropped 2 bases, with 11 bases sitting between them. This CDR3 is built from 14 residues.

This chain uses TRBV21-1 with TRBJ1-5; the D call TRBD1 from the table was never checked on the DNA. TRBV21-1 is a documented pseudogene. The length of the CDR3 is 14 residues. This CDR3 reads CASSNRDREQPQHF. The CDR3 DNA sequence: TGTGCCAGCAGCAACCGGGACAGGGAACAGCCCCAGCATTTT.

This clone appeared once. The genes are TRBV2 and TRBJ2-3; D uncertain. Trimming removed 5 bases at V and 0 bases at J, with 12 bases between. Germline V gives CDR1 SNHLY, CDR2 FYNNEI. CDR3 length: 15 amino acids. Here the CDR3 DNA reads TGTGCCAGCAGTCAGAACAGTTATAGCACAGATACGCAGTATTTT. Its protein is CASSQNSYSTDTQYF.

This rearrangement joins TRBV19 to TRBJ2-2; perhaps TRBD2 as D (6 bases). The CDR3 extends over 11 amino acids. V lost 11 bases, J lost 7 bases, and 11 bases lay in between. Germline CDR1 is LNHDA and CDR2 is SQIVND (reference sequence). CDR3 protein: CAHRRGGELFF. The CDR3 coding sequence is TGTGCCCATCGGCGGGGCGGGGAGCTGTTTTTT.

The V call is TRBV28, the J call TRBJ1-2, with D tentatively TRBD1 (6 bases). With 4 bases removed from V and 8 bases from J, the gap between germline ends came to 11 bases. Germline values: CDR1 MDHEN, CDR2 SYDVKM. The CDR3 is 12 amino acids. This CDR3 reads CASSYNRDGYTF. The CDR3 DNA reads TGTGCCAGCAGTTATAACAGGGACGGCTACACCTTC.

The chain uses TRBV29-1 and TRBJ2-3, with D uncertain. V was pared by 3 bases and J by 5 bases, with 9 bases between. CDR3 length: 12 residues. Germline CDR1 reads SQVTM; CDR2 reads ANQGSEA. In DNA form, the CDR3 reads TGCAGCGTTGAGCCCACTGTAGATACGCAGTATTTT. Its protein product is CSVEPTVDTQYF.

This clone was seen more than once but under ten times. CDR3 nucleotide sequence: TGTGCCAGCAGCCCGATCGGACTAGCGGGAGTACCAGATACGCAGTATTTT. Translation: CASSPIGLAGVPDTQYF. The gene calls are TRBV4-2 and TRBJ2-3; TRBD2 matches at 13 bases. Trimming removed 4 bases from V and 4 bases from J; junction bases left unmatched: 8. This CDR3 is 17 amino acids long. The germline CDR1 and CDR2 sequences are LGHNA and YNFKEQ.

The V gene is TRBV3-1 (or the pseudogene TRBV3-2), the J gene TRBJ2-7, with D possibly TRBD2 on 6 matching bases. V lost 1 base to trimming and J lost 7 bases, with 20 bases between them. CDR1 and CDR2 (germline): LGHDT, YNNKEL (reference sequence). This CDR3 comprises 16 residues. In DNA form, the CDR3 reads TGTGCCAGCAGCCAAGGGGACTGGCGGGGAAAAGGGGAGCAGTACTTC. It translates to CASSQGDWRGKGEQYF.

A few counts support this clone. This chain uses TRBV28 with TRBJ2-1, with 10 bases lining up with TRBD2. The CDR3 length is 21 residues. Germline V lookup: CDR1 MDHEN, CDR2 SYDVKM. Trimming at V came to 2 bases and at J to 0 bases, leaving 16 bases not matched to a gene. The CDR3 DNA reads TGTGCCAGCAGTTTAATCATTTGGGGGGGGAGCGGGAGGGCCTCCTACAATGAGCAGTTCTTC. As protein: CASSLIIWGGSGRASYNEQFF.

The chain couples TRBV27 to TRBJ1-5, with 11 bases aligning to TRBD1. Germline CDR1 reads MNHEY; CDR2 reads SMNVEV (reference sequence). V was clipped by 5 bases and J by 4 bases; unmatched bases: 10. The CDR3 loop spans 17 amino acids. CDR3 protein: CASSRGQGEEVNQPQHF. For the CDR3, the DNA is TGTGCCAGCAGTCGGGGACAGGGGGAGGAGGTAAATCAGCCCCAGCATTTT.

CDR3 bases: TGTGCCAGCAGCACACCTAGCGGGAGACCCGACGAGCAGTACTTC. Encoded protein: CASSTPSGRPDEQYF. J is TRBJ2-7 and V is TRBV7-6; 10 bases are a match to TRBD2. Trimming cost V 5 bases and J 5 bases; bases outside gene matches: 9. CDR1 and CDR2 (germline): SGHVS, FNYEAQ. The CDR3 is 15 residues long. Using reference TRBV7-6 and TRBJ2-7 for the parts outside the CDR3, the full variable domain is GAGVSQSPRYKVTKRGQDVALRCDPISGHVSLYWYRQALGQGPEFLTYFNYEAQQDKSGLPNDRFSAERPEGSISTLTIQRTEQRDSAMYRCASSTPSGRPDEQYFGPGTRLTVT.

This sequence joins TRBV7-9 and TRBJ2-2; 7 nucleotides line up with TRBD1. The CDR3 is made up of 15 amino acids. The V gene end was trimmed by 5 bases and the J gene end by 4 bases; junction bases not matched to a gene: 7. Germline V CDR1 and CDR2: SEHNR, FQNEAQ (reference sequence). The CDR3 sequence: CASSTRQGITGELFF. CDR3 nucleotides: TGTGCCAGCAGCACCCGACAGGGTATCACCGGGGAGCTGTTTTTT.

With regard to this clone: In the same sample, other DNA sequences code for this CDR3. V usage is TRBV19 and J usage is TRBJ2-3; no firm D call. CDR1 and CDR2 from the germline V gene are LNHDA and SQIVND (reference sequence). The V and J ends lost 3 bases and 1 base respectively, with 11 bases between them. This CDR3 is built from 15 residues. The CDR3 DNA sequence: TGTGCCAGTAGTATCGGTAGACTCGGCACAGATACGCAGTATTTT. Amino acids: CASSIGRLGTDTQYF.

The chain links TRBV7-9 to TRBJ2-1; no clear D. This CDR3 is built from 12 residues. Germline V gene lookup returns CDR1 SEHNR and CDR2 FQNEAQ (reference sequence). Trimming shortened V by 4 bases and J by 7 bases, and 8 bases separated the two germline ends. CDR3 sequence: CASSSSKNEQFF. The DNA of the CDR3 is TGTGCCAGCAGCTCTTCTAAAAATGAGCAGTTCTTC. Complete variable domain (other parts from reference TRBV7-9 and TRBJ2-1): DTGVSQNPRHKITKRGQNVTFRCDPISEHNRLYWYRQTLGQGPEFLTYFQNEAQLEKSRLLSDRFSAERPKGSFSTLEIQRTEQGDSAMYLCASSSSKNEQFFGPGTRLTVL.

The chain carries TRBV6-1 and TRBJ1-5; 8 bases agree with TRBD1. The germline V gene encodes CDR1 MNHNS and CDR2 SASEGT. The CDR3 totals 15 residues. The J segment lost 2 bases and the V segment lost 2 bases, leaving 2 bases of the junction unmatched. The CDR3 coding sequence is TGTGCCAGCAGTGAACAGGGGGCTGGCAATCAGCCCCAGCATTTT. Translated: CASSEQGAGNQPQHF.